The 2 T cell receptor beta chains reported below all come from one sample, sequenced in a study of T cells in Graves' hyperthyroidism and ophthalmopathy. Amplified TCR beta CDR3 regions came from RNA transcripts. TCR CDR3 underwent first-round RT-PCR with the HTBI primer set. A single record per CDR3 protein comes from TCRdb applying MiXCR to the multiplex PCR reads. The table lists 400,000 or so distinct CDR3 sequences, approximately 14% of them singletons. What was sequenced was blood. These receptors all stem from a woman aged 25 to 39 with Graves' ophthalmopathy.

The table lists this clonotype with many counts. The V and J genes are TRBV6-2 or TRBV6-3 and TRBJ1-5; D is ambiguous. Germline loops: CDR1 MNHEY, CDR2 SVGEGT. The CDR3 sequence is 14 residues long. The V end lost 6 bases, the J end lost 0 bases, and 9 bases lay between the germline ends. CDR3: CASSLLYSNQPQHF. The CDR3 bases are TGTGCCAGCAGCCTACTTTATAGCAATCAGCCCCAGCATTTT.

In this sample, this clonotype turned up many times. The rearrangement links TRBV28 to TRBJ2-5; TRBD1 might be the D (5 bases). Germline V gene data show CDR1 as MDHEN and CDR2 as SYDVKM. V was clipped by 0 bases and J by 2 bases, with 10 bases between them. This CDR3 contains 15 residues. The CDR3 is CASSLWPGQQETQYF. CDR3 DNA sequence: TGTGCCAGCAGTTTATGGCCAGGGCAGCAAGAGACCCAGTACTTC.